One T cell receptor beta chain is described in this entry. The target antigen is unknown. Germline loops: CDR1 SQVTM, CDR2 ANQGSEA. Trimming removed 6 bases at V and 7 bases at J, with 12 bases between. This CDR3 is 12 amino acids long. This specimen comes from a study of blood T cells in healthy people across ages. Study findings and constraints: In the absence of known donor CMV status, changes in expanded clonotypes were possibly confounded. Age showed a roughly linear inverse relationship with TCR beta diversity per million T cells.

Russia was home to the donors, healthy Caucasian individuals aged about 6 to 90. Using a J-beta primer mix together with a sample-barcoded 5' primer, a second PCR was run for roughly 6 to 12 cycles. Researchers report that each sample yielded at least 3 million CDR3-containing paired-end reads. MiXCR was run by TCRdb on the 5' RACE reads, yielding one entry per CDR3 protein. The sample carries 1.5 million to 2 million distinct CDR3 sequences, roughly 27% recorded once. The chain carries TRBV29-1 and TRBJ1-4, with a weak D call TRBD1 (5 bases). The receptor's source is a woman aged 30 to 39 in good health. The specimen sequenced was blood. This chain's CDR3 is CSVLGGGEKLFF. DNA for the CDR3: TGCAGCGTCCTCGGGGGAGGTGAAAAACTGTTTTTT.